The 7 T cell receptor beta chains in this list originate from one sample, sequenced in a study of blood T cell repertoires in COVID-19. Assay: immunoSEQ multiplex PCR; the TCRdb copy retains only in-frame clones and omits some. This sample has tens of thousands of clones, with roughly 85% found just once. Sequencing was done on a sample of peripheral blood. The receptor set was obtained from a man in his sixties with acute or convalescent COVID-19.

The chain combines TRBV21-1 with TRBJ1-1; TRBD1, as called in the table, went unchecked against the DNA. TRBV21-1 is a recognized pseudogene. The CDR3 covers 14 residues. The CDR3 sequence: CASSSWAIPTEAFF. The CDR3 region has the DNA TGTGCCAGCAGCAGCTGGGCCATCCCCACTGAAGCTTTCTTT.

The gene calls are TRBV6-5 and TRBJ2-3; 9 bases map to TRBD2. Trimming at V came to 8 bases and at J to 0 bases, leaving 6 bases not matched to a gene. The CDR3 runs 15 residues. Germline values: CDR1 MNHEY, CDR2 SVGAGI. The CDR3 DNA reads as TGTGCCAGCTCAGCGGGGGGCCGAAGCACAGATACGCAGTATTTT. It specifies CASSAGGRSTDTQYF.

The chain couples TRBV4-3 to TRBJ1-6, with 11 positions matching TRBD1. The V gene end was trimmed by 1 base and the J gene end by 7 bases; junction bases not matched to a gene: 12. Looked up from germline, CDR1 is LGHNA and CDR2 is YSLEER. The CDR3 has 19 residues. The CDR3 reads CASSQVPSGGTGGNSPLHF. In DNA, the CDR3 is TGCGCCAGCAGCCAAGTCCCATCCGGGGGGACAGGGGGGAATTCACCCCTCCACTTT.

V is TRBV24-1 and J is TRBJ1-5; D uncertain. Looked up from germline, CDR1 is KGHDR and CDR2 is SFDVKD. This CDR3 contains 16 residues. Trimming took 0 bases from V and 0 from J, leaving 8 bases between them. The CDR3 DNA reads as TGTGCCACCAGTGATTTGCTTCGTTCTAGCAATCAGCCCCAGCATTTT. Amino acid sequence: CATSDLLRSSNQPQHF.

This rearrangement joins TRBV5-1 to TRBJ2-3; TRBD2 aligns across 7 bases. Trimming removed 2 bases from V and 2 bases from J; junction bases left unmatched: 5. This CDR3 is built from 15 residues. CDR1 and CDR2 (germline): SGHRS, YFSETQ. The CDR3 reads CASSFRGLSTDTQYF. DNA of the CDR3: TGCGCCAGCAGCTTTAGGGGACTATCCACAGATACGCAGTATTTT.

The CDR3, as DNA: TGTGCCAGCAGTTACCCCACTACAGGGACCGGGGAGCTGTTTTTT. It encodes CASSYPTTGTGELFF. This chain connects TRBV6-6 to TRBJ2-2; weak D call: TRBD1 (6 bases). Trimming left V 2 bases short and J 5 bases short, with 12 bases between. The CDR3 runs to 15 residues. Germline V gene lookup returns CDR1 MNHNY and CDR2 SVGAGI (reference sequence).

The CDR3 reads CASSITQPINSNQPQHF. The CDR3, as DNA: TGTGCCAGTAGTATAACACAGCCGATTAATAGCAATCAGCCCCAGCATTTT. The chain uses TRBV19 and TRBJ1-5; D unresolved. The length of the CDR3 is 17 residues. Germline CDR1 and CDR2: LNHDA and SQIVND (reference sequence). V was cut by 2 bases and J by 0 bases, with 14 bases left in between.